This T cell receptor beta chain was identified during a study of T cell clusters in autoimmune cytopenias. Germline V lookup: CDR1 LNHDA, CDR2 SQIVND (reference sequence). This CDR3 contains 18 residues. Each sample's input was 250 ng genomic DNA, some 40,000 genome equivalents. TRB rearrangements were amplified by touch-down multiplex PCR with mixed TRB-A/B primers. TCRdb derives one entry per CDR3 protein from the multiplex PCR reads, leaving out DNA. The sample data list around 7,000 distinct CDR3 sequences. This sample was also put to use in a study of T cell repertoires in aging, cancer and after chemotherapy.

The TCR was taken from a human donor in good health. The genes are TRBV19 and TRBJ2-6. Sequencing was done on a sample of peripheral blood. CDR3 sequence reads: CASSMRHLLSSGANVLTF.